This T cell receptor beta chain was recorded in a study of T-cell reconstitution after alpha-beta-depleted transplantation in children. Trimming pared 4 bases from V and 0 bases from J, leaving 13 bases between. This CDR3 is 15 amino acids long. Germline CDR1 MNHEY, CDR2 SVGAGI. It was with unique molecular identifiers that the TCRbeta library was prepared. TCRdb itself ran the PCR reads through MiXCR, one entry per CDR3 protein. The sample records about 410,000 distinct CDR3 sequences, roughly 21% being singletons. Sequenced here: PBMCs from the stem cell graft donor, sampled from the stem cell graft. This clonotype originated in a human donor who donated a stem cell graft to a child with acute myeloid leukemia. V usage is TRBV6-5 and J usage is TRBJ2-7; perhaps TRBD1 as D (6 bases). CDR3: CASSSGTPPSYEQYF. The CDR3 bases are TGTGCCAGCAGTTCGGGGACACCCCCCTCCTACGAGCAGTACTTC.